This TCR beta chain was identified in a study of shared clonotypes between healthy human individuals. Study results and caveats: Donor clonotype sharing was expected to depend on sequencing depth.

The V segment lost 4 bases and the J segment 4 bases; nucleotides outside the gene matches: 9. CDR1 and CDR2 (germline): MNHEY, SMNVEV (reference sequence). The CDR3 runs to 15 residues. In the case of this clone: Antigen specificity is unknown.

Method: immunoSEQ multiplex PCR; TCRdb's copy keeps in-frame clones and lacks some. Among over a million clones listed, about 98% were seen once. CD45RA-negative memory and CD45RA+ naive subsets were split from the CD4+ cells. This sequence joins TRBV27 and TRBJ1-2; 7 nucleotides line up with TRBD1. The source is a man aged 30-40 years in good health. Specimen: naive CD4+ T cells sorted from blood. Subset denoted: CD45RA+ positively selected. CDR3 loop: CASSSTGRRGYGYTF. The CDR3, as DNA: TGTGCCAGCAGTTCGACAGGGAGAAGGGGCTATGGCTACACCTTC.